These 20 T cell receptor beta chains share one sample of origin, sequenced in a study of blood T cell repertoires in COVID-19. The protocol was immunoSEQ multiplex PCR, while the TCRdb copy is restricted to in-frame clones and leaves out a portion. Of roughly 250,000 clones in the sample, around 87% were seen once. The specimen sequenced was PBMCs or T cells enriched from blood (not recorded which). All receptors derive from a woman aged 35 to 49 with acute COVID-19.

This clone was observed at least ten times. CDR3 in amino acids: CASSSGLSQYF. In DNA, the CDR3 is TGTGCCAGCAGCTCAGGGTTGTCGCAGTATTTT. This chain connects TRBV6-5 to TRBJ2-3, with a tentative D call TRBD1 (5 bases). CDR1 is MNHEY, CDR2 SVGAGI, per germline. V was shortened by 6 bases and J by 10 bases, with 11 bases between the two germline ends. The length of the CDR3 is 11 residues.

This chain connects TRBV5-1 to TRBJ2-7; 9 nucleotides align to TRBD2. V gave up 4 bases and J gave up 0 bases; unmatched junction bases: 8. The germline V gene has CDR1 SGHRS and CDR2 YFSETQ. This CDR3 is built from 16 residues. CDR3 DNA sequence: TGCGCCAGCAGCGGTGGACTAGCGCGAAACTCCTACGAGCAGTACTTC. It yields the protein CASSGGLARNSYEQYF.

The chain has TRBV19 and TRBJ2-5; perhaps TRBD1 as D (6 bases). This CDR3 is built from 16 residues. Per germline, CDR1 LNHDA and CDR2 SQIVND (reference sequence). V was clipped by 5 bases and J by 0 bases, with 16 bases between them. CDR3 DNA: TGTGCCAGTAGTGCTCACGGGACAACGTACCAAGAGACCCAGTACTTC. This gives the protein CASSAHGTTYQETQYF.

The chain combines TRBV15 with TRBJ1-1, with a possible D match to TRBD1 (5 bases). This CDR3 has 12 amino acids. V was pared by 1 base and J by 6 bases, with 6 bases between. Per germline, CDR1 LNHNV and CDR2 YYDKDF (reference sequence). The CDR3 sequence is CATSRGGAEAFF. CDR3 nucleotides: TGTGCCACCAGCAGAGGGGGGGCTGAAGCTTTCTTT.

This chain connects TRBV11-3 to TRBJ1-2; 11 nucleotides agree with TRBD1. The V gene end was trimmed by 3 bases and the J gene end by 3 bases; junction bases not matched to a gene: 0. The CDR3 has 14 amino acids. Germline CDR1 is SGHNT and CDR2 is YENEEA. CDR3 residues: CASSLGQGDYGYTF. The CDR3 DNA is TGTGCCAGCAGCTTGGGACAGGGGGACTATGGCTACACCTTC. Together with reference TRBV11-3 and TRBJ1-2, the CDR3 gives the full variable domain: EAGVVQSPRYKIIEKKQPVAFWCNPISGHNTLYWYLQNLGQGPELLIRYENEEAVDDSQLPKDRFSAERLKGVDSTLKIQPAELGDSAVYLCASSLGQGDYGYTFGSGTRLTVV.

The chain combines TRBV2 with TRBJ2-5, with TRBD2 identical over 12 bases. Trimming cost V 6 bases and J 4 bases; bases outside gene matches: 9. This CDR3 comprises 16 residues. Per the germline V gene, CDR1 is SNHLY and CDR2 is FYNNEI. The CDR3: CASRKGLAGKRETQYF. CDR3 sequence (DNA): TGTGCCAGCAGAAAAGGACTAGCGGGAAAACGAGAGACCCAGTACTTC.

The chain is built from TRBV19 and TRBJ1-2; D possibly corresponds to TRBD1 (6 bases). Germline V gene sequence: CDR1 LNHDA, CDR2 SQIVND (reference sequence). This CDR3 is built from 15 residues. With 4 bases removed from V and 4 bases from J, the gap between germline ends came to 16 bases. The CDR3 DNA is TGTGCCAGTAGTAAGGAACAGGGATCAGTCTATGGCTACACCTTC. Its protein is CASSKEQGSVYGYTF.

The rearrangement joins TRBV6-6 to TRBJ1-5; possibly TRBD1 for D (5 bases). CDR1 and CDR2 (germline): MNHNY, SVGAGI (reference sequence). The CDR3 loop spans 13 amino acids. The V end was cut by 6 bases, the J end by 4 bases, with 10 bases between. The CDR3 sequence: CASRGGGNQPQHF. The CDR3 DNA is TGTGCCAGCAGGGGCGGGGGGAATCAGCCCCAGCATTTT.

Concerning this clone: Additional DNA sequences in this sample encode the identical CDR3. The gene calls are TRBV11-3 and TRBJ2-3; a possible D gene is TRBD2 (6 bases). Deletions cut 1 base from V and 4 bases from J, with 6 bases between. Germline V CDR1 and CDR2: SGHNT, YENEEA. The CDR3 consists of 13 residues. CDR3 loop: CASSLGGADTQYF. The CDR3 DNA follows: TGTGCCAGCAGCTTAGGGGGGGCAGATACGCAGTATTTT.

The chain links TRBV19 to TRBJ2-7, with TRBD2 matching over 8 bases. The CDR3 extends over 15 amino acids. The junction had 3 bases not matched to a gene; V was cut back by 2 bases and J by 0 bases. Per the germline V gene, CDR1 is LNHDA and CDR2 is SQIVND (reference sequence). The CDR3 loop is CASSISGRASYEQYF. The CDR3 nucleotides are TGTGCCAGTAGTATAAGCGGGAGAGCCTCCTACGAGCAGTACTTC.

This chain joins TRBV28 and TRBJ2-7, with 12 bases that match TRBD1. Trimming removed 7 bases from V and 5 bases from J; junction bases left unmatched: 6. There are 14 residues in the CDR3. Germline V gene data show CDR1 as MDHEN and CDR2 as SYDVKM. CDR3 protein: CASNTGTGGDEQYF. The CDR3 DNA sequence: TGTGCCAGCAATACCGGGACAGGGGGCGACGAGCAGTACTTC.

The chain recombines TRBV9 with TRBJ2-3; D may be TRBD2 (6 bases). Germline loops: CDR1 SGDLS, CDR2 YYNGEE. This CDR3 region has 15 residues. The V gene lost 5 bases and the J gene lost 3 bases, with 16 bases spanning the gap. CDR3: CASSFRGVETDTQYF. CDR3 bases: TGTGCCAGCAGTTTTCGCGGGGTGGAGACAGATACGCAGTATTTT. The full variable domain, in which reference TRBV9 and TRBJ2-3 provide the parts outside the CDR3, is DSGVTQTPKHLITATGQRVTLRCSPRSGDLSVYWYQQSLDQGLQFLIQYYNGEERAKGNILERFSAQQFPDLHSELNLSSLELGDSALYFCASSFRGVETDTQYFGPGTRLTVL.

The chain uses TRBV19 and TRBJ2-2; no clear D. CDR3 size: 18 residues. V was clipped by 3 bases and J by 3 bases, with 20 bases between them. In germline, CDR1 is LNHDA, CDR2 SQIVND (reference sequence). CDR3 bases: TGTGCCAGTAGTATCGGTTTACAGTTCCCACACCACACCGGGGAGCTGTTTTTT. Protein sequence: CASSIGLQFPHHTGELFF. Combining the CDR3 with reference TRBV19 and TRBJ2-2 gives the whole variable domain DGGITQSPKYLFRKEGQNVTLSCEQNLNHDAMYWYRQDPGQGLRLIYYSQIVNDFQKGDIAEGYSVSREKKESFPLTVTSAQKNPTAFYLCASSIGLQFPHHTGELFFGEGSRLTVL.

The chain links TRBV5-1 to TRBJ2-1, with no clear D. Deletions cut 4 bases from V and 6 bases from J, with 8 bases between. Germline values: CDR1 SGHRS, CDR2 YFSETQ. The CDR3 contains 12 residues. The CDR3 spells CASSPASNEQFF. CDR3 in DNA: TGCGCCAGCAGCCCCGCCAGCAATGAGCAGTTCTTC. Full variable domain (outside the CDR3, taken from reference TRBV5-1 and TRBJ2-1): KAGVTQTPRYLIKTRGQQVTLSCSPISGHRSVSWYQQTPGQGLQFLFEYFSETQRNKGNFPGRFSGRQFSNSRSEMNVSTLELGDSALYLCASSPASNEQFFGPGTRLTVL.

The CDR3 loop is CASSFRPRETQYF. CDR3 DNA: TGTGCCAGCAGTTTTCGCCCTAGAGAGACCCAGTACTTC. The chain combines TRBV12-3 or TRBV12-4 with TRBJ2-5; D remains unclear. V dropped 3 bases and J dropped 4 bases, with 9 bases sitting between them. CDR3 length: 13 amino acids.

This chain connects TRBV6-5 to TRBJ2-7; possibly TRBD2 for D (6 bases). The CDR3 contains 13 residues. Germline values: CDR1 MNHEY, CDR2 SVGAGI. With 5 bases removed from V and 1 base from J, the gap between germline ends came to 9 bases. CDR3 region: CASSQGLSYEQYF. The CDR3 DNA is TGTGCCAGCAGTCAGGGACTGTCCTACGAGCAGTACTTC.

This chain links TRBV4-2 with TRBJ2-1; tentatively, D is TRBD1 (6 bases). V was clipped by 0 bases and J by 10 bases, with 16 bases between them. Germline lookup yields CDR1 LGHNA and CDR2 YNFKEQ. The CDR3 is 15 amino acids. CDR3 residues: CASSQEFARGSEQFF. Written as DNA, the CDR3 is TGTGCCAGCAGCCAAGAGTTCGCTAGGGGGTCGGAGCAGTTCTTC.

V and J are TRBV9 and TRBJ2-5, with 8 bases lining up with TRBD2. The germline CDR1 and CDR2 sequences are SGDLS and YYNGEE. This CDR3 spans 15 amino acids. The trim removed 3 bases at V and 5 bases at J, leaving 9 bases unmatched. This chain's CDR3 is CASSASSGSRETQYF. The CDR3 region has the DNA TGTGCCAGCAGCGCGTCCAGCGGGAGTCGGGAGACCCAGTACTTC. Combining the CDR3 with reference TRBV9 and TRBJ2-5 gives the whole variable domain DSGVTQTPKHLITATGQRVTLRCSPRSGDLSVYWYQQSLDQGLQFLIQYYNGEERAKGNILERFSAQQFPDLHSELNLSSLELGDSALYFCASSASSGSRETQYFGPGTRLLVL.

The chain uses TRBV5-4 and TRBJ1-3; TRBD1 agrees at 8 bases. Germline CDR1 SGHNT, CDR2 YYREEE (reference sequence). The CDR3 runs 16 residues. J gave up 4 bases and V 5 bases, and 11 bases lay outside the gene matches. The CDR3 sequence is CASSYHSTGVGNTIYF. The CDR3 DNA reads TGTGCCAGCAGTTACCATTCGACAGGGGTCGGAAACACCATATATTTT.

The J gene is TRBJ1-5, the V gene TRBV19; 11 nucleotides align to TRBD1. The V and J ends lost 9 bases and 7 bases, in that order; junction bases with no gene match: 20. The CDR3 runs to 18 residues. The germline V gene encodes CDR1 LNHDA and CDR2 SQIVND (reference sequence). CDR3: CARPNNASRDRGTQPQHF. The CDR3, as DNA: TGTGCCAGACCTAACAATGCCTCCCGGGACAGGGGGACGCAGCCCCAGCATTTT.